The sequence of this TCR beta chain was determined in a study of CD8+ T cells in alopecia areata. Study summary: Treated individuals took tofacitinib by mouth, 5 to 10 mg twice daily.

Peripheral blood, together with lesional scalp punch biopsies, was collected from alopecia areata patients. Per germline, CDR1 SGHVS and CDR2 FQNEAQ. V was trimmed by 0 bases and J by 3 bases, leaving 12 bases between them. The CDR3 runs to 16 residues. On this clone: Antigen: not known.

Findings and limits, study-wide: Tissue-resident alphabeta T cells belonging to normal skin likewise get sequenced within scalp specimens.

RNA was isolated and reverse transcribed to cDNA, the sequencing template. Generated by immunoSEQ multiplex PCR, the TCRdb table keeps only in-frame clones and is missing some. The repertoire holds fewer than 200,000 clones, over 50% seen once, with approximately 14% in the top ten. The chain carries TRBV7-8 and TRBJ2-1; a weak D match, TRBD2 (6 bases). This material consisted of CD4+ T cells sorted from blood, taken at week 0. This clonotype was obtained from a human donor with alopecia areata. The CDR3 DNA follows: TGTGCCAGCAGCTTAGCGGGGGGTCCCGACTACAATGAGCAGTTCTTC. It is translated as CASSLAGGPDYNEQFF.